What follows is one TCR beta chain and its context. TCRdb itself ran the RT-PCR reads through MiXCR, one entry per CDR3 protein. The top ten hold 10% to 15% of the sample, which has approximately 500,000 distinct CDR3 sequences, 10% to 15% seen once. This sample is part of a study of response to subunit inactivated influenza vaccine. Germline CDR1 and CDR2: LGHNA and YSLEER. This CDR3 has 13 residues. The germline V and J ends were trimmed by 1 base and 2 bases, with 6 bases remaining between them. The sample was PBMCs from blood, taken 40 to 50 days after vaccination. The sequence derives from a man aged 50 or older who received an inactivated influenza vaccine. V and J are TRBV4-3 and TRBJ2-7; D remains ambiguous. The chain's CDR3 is CASSQGWTYEQYF. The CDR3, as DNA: TGCGCCAGCAGCCAAGGGTGGACCTACGAGCAGTACTTC.